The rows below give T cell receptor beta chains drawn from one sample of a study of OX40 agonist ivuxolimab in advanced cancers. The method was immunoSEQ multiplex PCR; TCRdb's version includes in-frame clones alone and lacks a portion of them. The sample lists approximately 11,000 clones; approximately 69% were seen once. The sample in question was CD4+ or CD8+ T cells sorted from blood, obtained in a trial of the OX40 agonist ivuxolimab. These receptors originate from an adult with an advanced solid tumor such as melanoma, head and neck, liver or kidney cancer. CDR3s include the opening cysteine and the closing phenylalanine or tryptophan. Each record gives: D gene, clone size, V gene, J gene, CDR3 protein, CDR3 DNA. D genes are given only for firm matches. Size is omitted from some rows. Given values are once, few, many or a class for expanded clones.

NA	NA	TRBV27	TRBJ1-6	CASSSLSNSPLHF	TGTGCCAGCAGTTCACTCAGTAATTCACCCCTCCACTTT
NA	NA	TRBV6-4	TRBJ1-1	CASSLSEQTEAFF	TGTGCCAGCAGTTTGAGTGAGCAGACTGAAGCTTTCTTT
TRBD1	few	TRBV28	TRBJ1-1	CASSTGTVFLNTEAFF	TGTGCCAGCAGTACCGGGACAGTCTTTTTGAACACTGAAGCTTTCTTT
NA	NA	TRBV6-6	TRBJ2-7	CASSPGGARTYEQYF	TGTGCCAGCAGTCCCGGTGGGGCCCGGACCTACGAGCAGTACTTC
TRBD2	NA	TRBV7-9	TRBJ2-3	CASSFPVRGDYLADTQYF	TGTGCCAGCAGCTTCCCGGTACGAGGGGACTACCTGGCAGATACGCAGTATTTT
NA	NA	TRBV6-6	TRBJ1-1	CASGYSQENTEAFF	TGTGCCAGCGGGTACTCACAGGAGAACACTGAAGCTTTCTTT
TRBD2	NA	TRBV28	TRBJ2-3	CASLSGGATDTQYF	TGTGCCAGCCTTAGCGGGGGAGCAACAGATACGCAGTATTTT
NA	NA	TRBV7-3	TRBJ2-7	CASSRGTRYEQYF	TGTGCCAGCAGCCGCGGGACCCGGTACGAGCAGTACTTC
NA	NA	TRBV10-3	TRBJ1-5	CATYSGYNQPQHF	TGTGCCACCTACTCCGGTTACAATCAGCCCCAGCATTTT
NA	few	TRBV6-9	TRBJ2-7	CASSPYLEGDEQYF	TGTGCCAGCAGCCCCTACCTCGAGGGCGACGAGCAGTACTTC
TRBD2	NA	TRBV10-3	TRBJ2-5	CAISEPLAVQETQYF	TGTGCCATCAGTGAGCCCCTAGCGGTGCAAGAGACCCAGTACTTC
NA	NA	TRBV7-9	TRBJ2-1	CASSGSGFTYNEQFF	TGTGCCAGCAGCGGAAGCGGTTTTACCTACAATGAGCAGTTCTTC
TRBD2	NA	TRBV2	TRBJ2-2	CASSKFAKGLAGGRRAGELFF	TGTGCCAGCAGCAAATTCGCGAAGGGACTAGCGGGAGGTCGGCGCGCCGGGGAGCTGTTTTTT
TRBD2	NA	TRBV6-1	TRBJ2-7	CASVSGRTRYEQYF	TGTGCCAGCGTTAGCGGGAGAACCCGCTACGAGCAGTACTTC
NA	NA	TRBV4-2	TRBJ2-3	CASSHSEGSTDTQYF	TGTGCCAGCAGCCATAGCGAGGGGAGCACAGATACGCAGTATTTT
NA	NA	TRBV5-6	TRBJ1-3	CASSLPGRGTGNTIYF	TGTGCCAGCAGCTTGCCAGGGAGGGGCACAGGAAACACCATATATTTT
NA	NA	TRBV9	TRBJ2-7	CASSVDGGAYEQYF	TGTGCCAGCAGCGTAGACGGCGGTGCCTACGAGCAGTACTTC
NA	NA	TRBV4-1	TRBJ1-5	CASSQIGAANQPQHF	TGCGCCAGCAGCCAAATAGGGGCAGCCAATCAGCCCCAGCATTTT
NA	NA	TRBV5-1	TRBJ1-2	CASSLTGSAYGYTF	TGCGCCAGCAGCTTGACAGGGTCAGCCTATGGCTACACCTTC
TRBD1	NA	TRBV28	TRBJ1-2	CASSSPGGAYPSGYTF	TGTGCCAGCAGTTCCCCAGGGGGCGCTTACCCTAGTGGCTACACCTTC
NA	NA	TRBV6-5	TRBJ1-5	CASSYGGAQHF	TGTGCCAGCAGTTACGGCGGGGCCCAGCATTTT
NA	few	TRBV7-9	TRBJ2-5	CASSLAAGGAETQYF	TGTGCCAGCAGCTTAGCGGCAGGGGGGGCAGAGACCCAGTACTTC
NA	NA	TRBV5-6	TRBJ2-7	CASSRGGSYEQYF	TGTGCCAGCAGCAGGGGAGGTTCCTACGAGCAGTACTTC
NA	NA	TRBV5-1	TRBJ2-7	CASSLDSPQKSYEQYF	TGCGCCAGCAGCCTGGACAGCCCTCAAAAATCCTACGAGCAGTACTTC
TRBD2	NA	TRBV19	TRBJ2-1	CASSSLAGAYNEQFF	TGTGCCAGTAGCAGTCTAGCGGGAGCCTACAATGAGCAGTTCTTC
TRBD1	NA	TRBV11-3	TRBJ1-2	CASSLPEGTGNYGYTF	TGTGCCAGCAGCTTACCTGAAGGGACAGGGAACTATGGCTACACCTTC
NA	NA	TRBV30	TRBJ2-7	CAWSVGEWYEQYF	TGTGCCTGGAGTGTGGGGGAGTGGTACGAGCAGTACTTC
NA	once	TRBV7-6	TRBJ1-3	CASSLIGDTIYF	TGTGCCAGCAGCTTAATTGGAGACACCATATATTTT
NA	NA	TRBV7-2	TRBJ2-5	CASSQSIETQYF	TGTGCCAGCAGCCAATCAATTGAGACCCAGTACTTC
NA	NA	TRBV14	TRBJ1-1	CASSLWGDPNTEAFF	TGTGCCAGCAGCCTTTGGGGGGATCCGAACACTGAAGCTTTCTTT
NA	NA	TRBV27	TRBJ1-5	CASGQYNQPQHF	TGTGCCAGCGGACAGTATAATCAGCCCCAGCATTTT
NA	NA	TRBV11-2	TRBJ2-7	CASSSALSSYEQYF	TGTGCCAGCAGCTCAGCGTTGAGCTCCTACGAGCAGTACTTC
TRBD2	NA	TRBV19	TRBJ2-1	CASSPGGSGYNEQFF	TGTGCCAGTTCACCGGGGGGGTCTGGCTACAATGAGCAGTTCTTC
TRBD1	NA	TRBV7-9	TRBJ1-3	CASSSDRGLGNTIYF	TGTGCCAGCAGCTCCGACAGGGGGCTCGGAAACACCATATATTTT
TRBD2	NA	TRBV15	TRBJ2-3	CATSGTAGGARPTDTQYF	TGTGCCACCAGCGGAACGGCGGGAGGGGCTCGGCCCACAGATACGCAGTATTTT
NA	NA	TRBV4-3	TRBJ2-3	CASSQDRWQDTQYF	TGCGCCAGCAGCCAAGATCGATGGCAGGATACGCAGTATTTT
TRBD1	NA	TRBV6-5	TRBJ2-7	CASSGQARQYF	TGTGCCAGCAGTGGACAGGCGAGGCAGTACTTC
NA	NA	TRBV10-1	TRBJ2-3	CASSDSRPSTDTQYF	TGCGCCAGCAGTGACTCCCGACCTAGCACAGATACGCAGTATTTT
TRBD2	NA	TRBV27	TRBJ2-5	CASASGGLGTQYF	TGTGCCAGCGCTAGCGGGGGTTTGGGGACCCAGTACTTC
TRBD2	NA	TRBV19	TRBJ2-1	CASSISFSGTSGGSYNEQFF	TGTGCCAGTAGTATATCATTTTCCGGGACTAGCGGGGGCTCCTACAATGAGCAGTTCTTC
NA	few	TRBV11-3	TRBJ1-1	CASIDSNLEAFF	TGTGCCAGCATTGACAGCAATCTTGAAGCTTTCTTT
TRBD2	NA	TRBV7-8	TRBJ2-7	CASSGTSGRLVQYF	TGTGCCAGCAGCGGGACTAGCGGGAGGTTGGTGCAGTACTTC
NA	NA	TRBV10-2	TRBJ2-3	CASSEGPDTQYF	TGCGCCAGCAGTGAGGGTCCAGATACGCAGTATTTT
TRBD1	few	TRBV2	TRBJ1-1	CASSEGSGGTEAFF	TGTGCCAGCAGTGAAGGGTCAGGGGGCACTGAAGCTTTCTTT
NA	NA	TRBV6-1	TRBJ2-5	CASTEGRQETQYF	TGTGCCAGCACGGAGGGTAGGCAAGAGACCCAGTACTTC
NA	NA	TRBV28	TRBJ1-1	CASSLGGGGFF	TGTGCCAGCAGTTTAGGGGGGGGAGGTTTCTTT
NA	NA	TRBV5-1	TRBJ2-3	CASSFSTDTQYF	TGCGCCAGCAGCTTTAGCACAGATACGCAGTATTTT
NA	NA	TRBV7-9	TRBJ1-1	CASSAPIITEAFF	TGTGCCAGCAGCGCCCCTATCATCACTGAAGCTTTCTTT